The rows below give T cell receptor beta chains drawn from one sample of a study of T cell responses to AZD1222 COVID-19 vaccine. This table comes from immunoSEQ multiplex PCR, and its TCRdb copy is limited to in-frame clones, with some not included. The profile shows 200,000 or so clones, about 89% of them singletons. The sequencing used peripheral blood, collected on day 0 of MenACWY control vaccination. The source of these receptors is an adult in good health. CDR3s include the opening cysteine and the closing phenylalanine or tryptophan. D genes are given only for firm matches.

D: -; V: TRBV9; J: TRBJ1-4; CDR3: CASSVGAALGEEKLFF
D: -; V: TRBV19; J: TRBJ2-5; CDR3: CASSIGRGGETQYF
D: -; V: TRBV30; J: TRBJ1-2; CDR3: CAWSVLGQTNYGYTF
D: TRBD2; V: TRBV7-8; J: TRBJ2-7; CDR3: CASSFGTSGSYEQYF
D: -; V: TRBV6-5; J: TRBJ2-7; CDR3: CASSYGQSVGEQYF
D: -; V: TRBV3-1/TRBV3-2; J: TRBJ1-2; CDR3: CASSQEGDVGGYTF
D: -; V: TRBV18; J: TRBJ1-5; CDR3: CASSPLAGTLGNQPQHF
D: TRBD2; V: TRBV7-9; J: TRBJ2-7; CDR3: CASSLVGAGRTYEQYF
D: -; V: TRBV28; J: TRBJ1-4; CDR3: CASNPWEGPEKLFF
D: -; V: TRBV6-1; J: TRBJ2-7; CDR3: CASSEAWGSSYEQYF
D: TRBD2; V: TRBV27; J: TRBJ2-1; CDR3: CASSFISSGRAGEQFF
D: -; V: TRBV4-3; J: TRBJ1-6; CDR3: CASSQEGGGNSPLHF
D: -; V: TRBV6-5; J: TRBJ2-7; CDR3: CASSYTGSSYEQYF
D: TRBD1; V: TRBV3-1/TRBV3-2; J: TRBJ2-7; CDR3: CASSLQGAGSYEQYF
D: -; V: TRBV6-5; J: TRBJ2-7; CDR3: CASSNQQGSYEQYF
D: TRBD1; V: TRBV18; J: TRBJ1-3; CDR3: CASSPMGGQPNSGNTIYF
D: -; V: TRBV19; J: TRBJ1-1; CDR3: CASSIDPSRRYNTEAFF
D: -; V: TRBV28; J: TRBJ2-2; CDR3: CASKERGYTGELFF
D: -; V: TRBV10-3; J: TRBJ1-1; CDR3: CAIGTTRETEAFF
D: TRBD2; V: TRBV7-9; J: TRBJ2-7; CDR3: CASSGSGESSYEQYF
D: TRBD1; V: TRBV10-1; J: TRBJ2-7; CDR3: CASSGSGQGSEQYF
D: TRBD2; V: TRBV30; J: TRBJ2-5; CDR3: CAWSFRGLAGGYF
D: TRBD1; V: TRBV27; J: TRBJ1-2; CDR3: CASSWGQNYGYTF
D: -; V: TRBV18; J: TRBJ2-1; CDR3: CASSPLQNEQFF
D: -; V: TRBV19; J: TRBJ1-4; CDR3: CASRMGGAGNEKLFF
D: TRBD1; V: TRBV15; J: TRBJ2-7; CDR3: CATSRSGQGEQYF
D: TRBD1; V: TRBV5-1; J: TRBJ1-6; CDR3: CASSPGQGNSPLHF
D: -; V: TRBV7-6; J: TRBJ2-5; CDR3: CASSSGARRETQYF
D: -; V: TRBV30; J: TRBJ1-4; CDR3: CAWSPRANEKLFF
D: -; V: TRBV27; J: TRBJ1-1; CDR3: CASSPWQGNTEAFF
D: -; V: TRBV6-5; J: TRBJ2-7; CDR3: CASNPGGRGYEQYF
D: TRBD1; V: TRBV18; J: TRBJ2-7; CDR3: CASSPGQGSYEQYF
D: -; V: TRBV7-2; J: TRBJ1-3; CDR3: CASSLGQLGNTIYF
D: -; V: TRBV30; J: TRBJ1-6; CDR3: CAWLRTANSPLHF
D: -; V: TRBV28; J: TRBJ1-5; CDR3: CASREGGEGQNQPQHF
D: TRBD2; V: TRBV24-1; J: TRBJ2-2; CDR3: CATGTTYTGELFF
D: TRBD1; V: TRBV7-9; J: TRBJ1-2; CDR3: CASSLGQGNGYTF
D: TRBD1; V: TRBV28; J: TRBJ2-7; CDR3: CASSRDRVEQYF
D: -; V: TRBV2; J: TRBJ1-2; CDR3: CASPVIRDGYTF
D: -; V: TRBV6-5; J: TRBJ1-4; CDR3: CASSYSWSTNEKLFF
D: -; V: TRBV5-1; J: TRBJ1-4; CDR3: CASSVREANEKLFF
D: TRBD1; V: TRBV5-6; J: TRBJ1-5; CDR3: CASSRTGNNQPQHF
D: -; V: TRBV6-2/TRBV6-3; J: TRBJ2-7; CDR3: CASSAGLLYEQYF
D: -; V: TRBV25-1; J: TRBJ1-2; CDR3: CASSGDSFGYTF
D: -; V: TRBV28; J: TRBJ2-5; CDR3: CASSLRETQYF
D: TRBD1; V: TRBV12-3/TRBV12-4; J: TRBJ2-7; CDR3: CASSTGRAYEQYF
D: -; V: TRBV11-2; J: TRBJ2-7; CDR3: CASSLGLADSYEQYF
D: TRBD1; V: TRBV5-1; J: TRBJ2-2; CDR3: CASSLGQGAIGELFF
D: -; V: TRBV7-9; J: TRBJ1-6; CDR3: CASSLGGRNDSPLHF
D: -; V: TRBV18; J: TRBJ2-2; CDR3: CASSPSISNSNTGELFF
D: -; V: TRBV9; J: TRBJ1-2; CDR3: CASSVEPHDNYGYTF
D: TRBD2; V: TRBV5-4; J: TRBJ2-1; CDR3: CASSPPRSGGARSYNEQFF
D: -; V: TRBV5-4; J: TRBJ1-4; CDR3: CASSDGRDTHNEKLFF
D: -; V: TRBV9; J: TRBJ2-6; CDR3: CASRGDGRDGANVLTF
D: -; V: TRBV12-3/TRBV12-4; J: TRBJ1-4; CDR3: CASSLARPEKLFF
D: -; V: TRBV6-4; J: TRBJ2-7; CDR3: CASSGALEVYEQYF
D: -; V: TRBV7-3; J: TRBJ2-2; CDR3: CASSLGTNTGELFF
D: TRBD1; V: TRBV4-3; J: TRBJ2-5; CDR3: CASSQDRTGQETQYF
D: TRBD1; V: TRBV19; J: TRBJ1-5; CDR3: CASSLLGTGGNQPQHF